What follows is one T cell receptor (beta chain) and its context. The antigen remains undetermined. V lost 4 bases and J lost 1, with 10 bases in between. CDR3 length equals 14 residues. Germline V gene sequence: CDR1 LGHDT, CDR2 YNNKEL (reference sequence). The data were obtained in a study of post-analysis software for immune sequencing data. About the study: Progressive-relapsing, secondary progressive and relapsing-remitting multiple sclerosis were among the disease courses included. Study observations and caveats: In multiple sclerosis, normalized Chao1 diversity was significantly below that of controls. Batch-matched samples strongly co-clustered by F measure. With TRBV5-6, TRBV5-1 and TRBV20-1 included, about five TRBV segments were more frequent in patients than in controls.

TCR beta cDNA libraries had unique molecular identifiers. Once about 0.9 to 11 million T cells were used, about 510,000 cDNA molecules resulted. TCRdb itself ran the PCR reads through MiXCR, one entry per CDR3 protein. This repertoire shows fewer than 850,000 distinct CDR3 sequences, 30% found once; its top ten account for 0.55% to 0.65%. The sequence was collected from a girl under 18 with multiple sclerosis. Source material: blood. The V and J genes are TRBV3-1 and TRBJ2-5; maybe TRBD1 (5 bases). The CDR3 reads CASSLRTFQETQYF. CDR3 in DNA: TGTGCCAGCAGCCTCCGGACATTCCAAGAGACCCAGTACTTC.